This paragraph reports one T cell receptor (beta chain). Antigen specificity is unknown. Measured with immunoSEQ multiplex PCR; TCRdb has only the in-frame clones, and not every one. In the table there are around 160,000 clones, roughly four fifths of which are singletons. V was cut by 4 bases and J by 7 bases, with 17 bases left in between. Germline V gene data show CDR1 as ENHRY and CDR2 as SYGVKD. This CDR3 has 15 amino acids. This entry is derived from a study of T cell responses to AZD1222 COVID-19 vaccine. Points from the study as a whole: Repertoires were obtained solely post-peak T cell response. Of the AZD1222 recipients, only 5 to 7 were seropositive at baseline. Along spike, vaccine-associated CD4 TCRs were found throughout, with dominance at 160-218 and 743-854.

This material consisted of peripheral blood, taken on day 0 of MenACWY control vaccination. This clonotype originated in an adult in good health. The chain recombines TRBV10-3 with TRBJ2-1; D is perhaps TRBD2 (6 bases). CDR3 in DNA: TGTGCCATCAGTGGGGGGGACTTCGGAGATAATGAGCAGTTCTTC. Amino acids: CAISGGDFGDNEQFF.